Listed below are T cell receptor beta chains from one sample, sequenced in a study of graft-versus-host responses after intestinal transplantation. The data were produced by immunoSEQ multiplex PCR, yet TCRdb's version contains in-frame clones alone and is incomplete. The sample contains roughly 20,000 clones, under 50% of which appear only once. Sequenced here: alloreactive CD4+ T cells from a mixed lymphocyte reaction culture, sampled before intestinal transplant. The receptors shown here come from a human patient who received an intestinal transplant. Both conserved end residues are part of each CDR3. A D gene is named only where the DNA matches it firmly. Some rows mark clone size as missing; the rest say once, few, many or name a class of expanded clone.

abundance: medium-sized; j_gene: TRBJ1-6; v_gene: TRBV5-1; d_gene: -; CDR3aa: CASSSRGGLNSPLHF; CDR3nt: TGCGCCAGCAGCTCCCGTGGAGGGCTGAATTCACCCCTCCACTTT
abundance: few; j_gene: TRBJ2-7; v_gene: TRBV6-5; d_gene: -; CDR3aa: CASSYSRGPSYEQYF; CDR3nt: TGTGCCAGCAGTTACTCGCGGGGGCCCTCCTACGAGCAGTACTTC
abundance: -; j_gene: TRBJ1-1; v_gene: TRBV5-4; d_gene: TRBD1; CDR3aa: CASSLRDRTNTEAFF; CDR3nt: TGTGCCAGCAGCCTCCGGGACAGGACGAACACTGAAGCTTTCTTT
abundance: -; j_gene: TRBJ2-1; v_gene: TRBV2; d_gene: -; CDR3aa: CASSEEQGPYNEQFF; CDR3nt: TGTGCCAGCAGTGAAGAACAGGGCCCCTACAATGAGCAGTTCTTC
abundance: -; j_gene: TRBJ1-2; v_gene: TRBV19; d_gene: -; CDR3aa: CASTKPGHLYGYTF; CDR3nt: TGTGCCAGTACCAAACCGGGACATCTCTATGGCTACACCTTC
abundance: -; j_gene: TRBJ1-1; v_gene: TRBV5-1; d_gene: -; CDR3aa: CASSWGDLQNTEAFF; CDR3nt: TGCGCCAGCAGCTGGGGGGACTTACAGAACACTGAAGCTTTCTTT
abundance: -; j_gene: TRBJ2-2; v_gene: TRBV5-8; d_gene: -; CDR3aa: CASRALNTGELFF; CDR3nt: TGTGCCAGCAGGGCCTTGAACACCGGGGAGCTGTTTTTT
abundance: few; j_gene: TRBJ1-2; v_gene: TRBV6-5; d_gene: -; CDR3aa: CATGRGVGYGYTF; CDR3nt: TGTGCCACCGGACGGGGGGTCGGCTATGGCTACACCTTC
abundance: -; j_gene: TRBJ2-2; v_gene: TRBV6-1; d_gene: TRBD2; CDR3aa: CASRTSGATGELFF; CDR3nt: TGTGCCAGCAGGACTAGCGGGGCCACCGGGGAGCTGTTTTTT
abundance: few; j_gene: TRBJ2-5; v_gene: TRBV10-3; d_gene: -; CDR3aa: CATLGRGQETQYF; CDR3nt: TGTGCCACCCTTGGTAGGGGGCAAGAGACCCAGTACTTC
abundance: -; j_gene: TRBJ2-5; v_gene: TRBV2; d_gene: -; CDR3aa: CASSEAGETQYF; CDR3nt: TGTGCCAGCAGTGAGGCGGGGGAGACCCAGTACTTC
abundance: -; j_gene: TRBJ1-5; v_gene: TRBV18; d_gene: -; CDR3aa: CASSPDRGNQPQHF; CDR3nt: TGTGCCAGCTCACCGGATCGGGGAAATCAGCCCCAGCATTTT
abundance: -; j_gene: TRBJ2-7; v_gene: TRBV11-2; d_gene: -; CDR3aa: CASSLVMGPTYEQYF; CDR3nt: TGTGCCAGCAGCTTAGTAATGGGCCCAACCTACGAGCAGTACTTC
abundance: -; j_gene: TRBJ2-3; v_gene: TRBV10-3; d_gene: TRBD1; CDR3aa: CASRGQGGTDTQYF; CDR3nt: TGTGCCAGCAGGGGACAGGGGGGGACAGATACGCAGTATTTT
abundance: -; j_gene: TRBJ2-1; v_gene: TRBV27; d_gene: TRBD1; CDR3aa: CASSLLGQNDNEQFF; CDR3nt: TGTGCCAGCAGTTTGCTGGGACAGAACGATAATGAGCAGTTCTTC
abundance: few; j_gene: TRBJ1-2; v_gene: TRBV27; d_gene: TRBD1; CDR3aa: CASSFLMGQTNYGYTF; CDR3nt: TGTGCCAGCAGTTTTTTGATGGGACAGACCAACTATGGCTACACCTTC
abundance: medium-sized; j_gene: TRBJ2-7; v_gene: TRBV6-1; d_gene: TRBD1; CDR3aa: CASSGGTGAPYEQYF; CDR3nt: TGTGCCAGCAGCGGTGGGACAGGGGCCCCCTACGAGCAGTACTTC
abundance: -; j_gene: TRBJ1-3; v_gene: TRBV6-6; d_gene: -; CDR3aa: CASRVTGLGNTIYF; CDR3nt: TGTGCCAGCCGGGTTACAGGGTTAGGAAACACCATATATTTT
abundance: few; j_gene: TRBJ1-6; v_gene: TRBV6-5; d_gene: -; CDR3aa: CASSYTGGPEVFPLHF; CDR3nt: TGTGCCAGCAGTTACACGGGGGGCCCTGAGGTATTCCCCCTCCACTTT
abundance: once; j_gene: TRBJ1-2; v_gene: TRBV25-1; d_gene: TRBD1; CDR3aa: CASSAWTGAPGYGYTF; CDR3nt: TGTGCCAGCAGTGCCTGGACAGGGGCGCCCGGCTATGGCTACACCTTC
abundance: -; j_gene: TRBJ2-2; v_gene: TRBV4-1; d_gene: TRBD1; CDR3aa: CASSPYRGWNTGELFF; CDR3nt: TGCGCCAGCAGCCCCTACAGGGGCTGGAACACCGGGGAGCTGTTTTTT
abundance: -; j_gene: TRBJ1-5; v_gene: TRBV7-6; d_gene: -; CDR3aa: CASSLAADSKGNQPQHF; CDR3nt: TGTGCCAGCAGCTTAGCCGCAGACAGCAAAGGCAATCAGCCCCAGCATTTT
abundance: -; j_gene: TRBJ1-1; v_gene: TRBV6-6; d_gene: -; CDR3aa: CASSSGVPPTEAFF; CDR3nt: TGTGCCAGCAGTAGCGGGGTCCCTCCCACTGAAGCTTTCTTT
abundance: -; j_gene: TRBJ2-2; v_gene: TRBV19; d_gene: TRBD1; CDR3aa: CASSPGQVNTGELFF; CDR3nt: TGTGCCAGTAGCCCGGGACAGGTTAACACCGGGGAGCTGTTTTTT
abundance: -; j_gene: TRBJ2-6; v_gene: TRBV10-3; d_gene: -; CDR3aa: CAIATESGANVLTF; CDR3nt: TGTGCCATCGCCACGGAGTCTGGGGCCAACGTCCTGACTTTC
abundance: -; j_gene: TRBJ1-2; v_gene: TRBV27; d_gene: -; CDR3aa: CASSPNRPYGYTF; CDR3nt: TGTGCCAGCAGTCCAAACAGGCCCTATGGCTACACCTTC
abundance: -; j_gene: TRBJ1-2; v_gene: TRBV10-1; d_gene: -; CDR3aa: CASSGTKRSRKNYGYTF; CDR3nt: TGCGCCAGCAGTGGCACCAAAAGATCGCGAAAGAACTATGGCTACACCTTC
abundance: -; j_gene: TRBJ1-3; v_gene: TRBV5-1; d_gene: -; CDR3aa: CASSLFSLAGNTIYF; CDR3nt: TGCGCCAGCAGCTTGTTTTCCCTAGCTGGAAACACCATATATTTT
abundance: -; j_gene: TRBJ1-2; v_gene: TRBV6-5; d_gene: -; CDR3aa: CASSPRQASYGYTF; CDR3nt: TGTGCCAGCAGTCCCCGACAGGCTAGCTATGGCTACACCTTC
abundance: -; j_gene: TRBJ2-2; v_gene: TRBV7-2; d_gene: TRBD2; CDR3aa: CASSPGLARTGELFF; CDR3nt: TGTGCCAGCAGCCCCGGACTAGCGCGCACCGGGGAGCTGTTTTTT
abundance: -; j_gene: TRBJ2-3; v_gene: TRBV7-2; d_gene: -; CDR3aa: CASSLYTDTQYF; CDR3nt: TGTGCCAGCAGCCTCTACACAGATACGCAGTATTTT
abundance: few; j_gene: TRBJ2-3; v_gene: TRBV15; d_gene: -; CDR3aa: CATSRDSPGNTDTQYF; CDR3nt: TGTGCCACCAGCAGAGATTCGCCAGGGAACACAGATACGCAGTATTTT
abundance: once; j_gene: TRBJ1-1; v_gene: TRBV25-1; d_gene: -; CDR3aa: CASSVGGNTEAFF; CDR3nt: TGTGCCAGCAGTGTCGGCGGGAACACTGAAGCTTTCTTT
abundance: -; j_gene: TRBJ1-1; v_gene: TRBV11-3; d_gene: TRBD1; CDR3aa: CASSYRGIGTEAFF; CDR3nt: TGTGCCAGCAGCTACAGGGGGATAGGGACTGAAGCTTTCTTT
abundance: medium-sized; j_gene: TRBJ1-2; v_gene: TRBV18; d_gene: -; CDR3aa: CASSPRSGDGYTF; CDR3nt: TGTGCCAGCTCACCACGATCGGGGGATGGCTACACCTTC
abundance: medium-sized; j_gene: TRBJ2-2; v_gene: TRBV6-5; d_gene: -; CDR3aa: CASSRQGVVAGELFF; CDR3nt: TGTGCCAGCAGTCGACAAGGGGTTGTGGCCGGGGAGCTGTTTTTT
abundance: few; j_gene: TRBJ1-6; v_gene: TRBV6-1; d_gene: -; CDR3aa: CASSEVGGSPLHF; CDR3nt: TGTGCCAGCAGTGAAGTAGGCGGATCACCCCTCCACTTT
abundance: few; j_gene: TRBJ1-6; v_gene: TRBV6-1; d_gene: -; CDR3aa: CASSLEGGTNSPLHF; CDR3nt: TGTGCCAGCAGCCTGGAGGGAGGCACTAATTCACCCCTCCACTTT
abundance: -; j_gene: TRBJ2-1; v_gene: TRBV7-2; d_gene: TRBD2; CDR3aa: CASSLVGGGARYEQFF; CDR3nt: TGTGCCAGCAGCTTAGTCGGCGGGGGGGCGCGATATGAGCAGTTCTTC
abundance: -; j_gene: TRBJ1-1; v_gene: TRBV10-2; d_gene: -; CDR3aa: CASSVRMSEAFF; CDR3nt: TGCGCCAGCAGTGTCAGGATGTCCGAAGCTTTCTTT
abundance: -; j_gene: TRBJ2-3; v_gene: TRBV9; d_gene: TRBD2; CDR3aa: CASSTGLAGVDTQYF; CDR3nt: TGTGCCAGCAGCACGGGACTAGCGGGGGTAGATACGCAGTATTTT
abundance: once; j_gene: TRBJ1-2; v_gene: TRBV5-1; d_gene: -; CDR3aa: CASSWGGVDGLNYGYTF; CDR3nt: TGCGCCAGCAGCTGGGGCGGGGTCGACGGGCTTAACTATGGCTACACCTTC
abundance: few; j_gene: TRBJ1-2; v_gene: TRBV19; d_gene: TRBD1; CDR3aa: CASSYRGLPNYDGYTF; CDR3nt: TGTGCCAGTAGTTACAGGGGGCTTCCCAACTATGATGGCTACACCTTC
abundance: few; j_gene: TRBJ2-7; v_gene: TRBV5-1; d_gene: TRBD1; CDR3aa: CASSPDRGGYEQYF; CDR3nt: TGCGCCAGCAGCCCGGACAGGGGCGGGTACGAGCAGTACTTC
abundance: -; j_gene: TRBJ2-6; v_gene: TRBV6-6; d_gene: -; CDR3aa: CASSYSHILGANVLTF; CDR3nt: TGTGCCAGCAGTTACTCCCACATCCTTGGGGCCAACGTCCTGACTTTC
abundance: -; j_gene: TRBJ1-3; v_gene: TRBV5-1; d_gene: TRBD1; CDR3aa: CASSFTGTGKNTIYF; CDR3nt: TGCGCCAGCAGCTTCACCGGGACAGGGAAGAACACCATATATTTT
abundance: -; j_gene: TRBJ1-2; v_gene: TRBV2; d_gene: -; CDR3aa: CASTTRGDTGYTF; CDR3nt: TGTGCCAGCACAACCCGAGGGGACACAGGCTACACCTTC
abundance: -; j_gene: TRBJ1-1; v_gene: TRBV11-3; d_gene: TRBD1; CDR3aa: CASQSGGEGTEAFF; CDR3nt: TGTGCCAGTCAGTCAGGGGGCGAAGGTACTGAAGCTTTCTTT
abundance: -; j_gene: TRBJ2-3; v_gene: TRBV18; d_gene: -; CDR3aa: CASSPLPVTDTQYF; CDR3nt: TGTGCCAGCTCACCACTCCCCGTCACAGATACGCAGTATTTT
abundance: once; j_gene: TRBJ2-7; v_gene: TRBV10-3; d_gene: TRBD1; CDR3aa: CAIGGTGSYEQYF; CDR3nt: TGTGCCATCGGGGGGACAGGGTCCTACGAGCAGTACTTC
abundance: -; j_gene: TRBJ2-5; v_gene: TRBV12-5; d_gene: TRBD2; CDR3aa: CASGLGTSLGETQYF; CDR3nt: TGTGCTAGTGGTTTGGGGACTAGCCTCGGCGAGACCCAGTACTTC